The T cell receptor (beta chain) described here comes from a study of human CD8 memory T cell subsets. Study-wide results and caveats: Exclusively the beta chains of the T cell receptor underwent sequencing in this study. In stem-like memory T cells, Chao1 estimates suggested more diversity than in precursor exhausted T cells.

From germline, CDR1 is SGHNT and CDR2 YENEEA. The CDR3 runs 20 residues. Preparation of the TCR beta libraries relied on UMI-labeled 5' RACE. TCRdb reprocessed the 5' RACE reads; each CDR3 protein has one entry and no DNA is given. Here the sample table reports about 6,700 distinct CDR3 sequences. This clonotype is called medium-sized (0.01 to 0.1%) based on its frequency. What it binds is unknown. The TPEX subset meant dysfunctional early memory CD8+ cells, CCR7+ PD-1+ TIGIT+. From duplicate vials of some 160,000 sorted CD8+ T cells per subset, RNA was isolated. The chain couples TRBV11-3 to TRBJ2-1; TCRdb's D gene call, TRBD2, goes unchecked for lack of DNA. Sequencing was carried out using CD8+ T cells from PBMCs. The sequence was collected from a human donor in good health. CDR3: CASSFPGSGRSPTNYNEQFF. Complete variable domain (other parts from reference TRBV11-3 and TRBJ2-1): EAGVVQSPRYKIIEKKQPVAFWCNPISGHNTLYWYLQNLGQGPELLIRYENEEAVDDSQLPKDRFSAERLKGVDSTLKIQPAELGDSAVYLCASSFPGSGRSPTNYNEQFFGPGTRLTVL.